These T cell receptor beta chains were read from a single sample in a study of blood T cells in healthy people across ages. TCRdb independently ran MiXCR on the 5' RACE reads; one entry per CDR3 protein. Found here are hundreds of thousands of distinct CDR3 sequences, around 52% of them singletons; the top ten hold approximately 13%. The source material was blood. The origin of the receptors is a woman aged 80 or older in good health. The CDR3 runs from the conserved cysteine through the conserved F or W. Fields, in order: V gene, clone size, D gene, J gene, CDR3 DNA, CDR3 protein. A D gene is named only where the DNA matches it firmly. Not all rows give a size; the values are once, few, many and, for expanded clones, a class.

TRBV11-2,many,TRBD2,TRBJ2-1,TGTGCCAGCAGCGTTATAGCGGGGTACTACAATGAGCAGTTCTTC,CASSVIAGYYNEQFF
TRBV6-2/TRBV6-3,once,NA,TRBJ1-6,TGTGCCACTGCACCGGGACGGAGCAATTCACCCCTCCACTTT,CATAPGRSNSPLHF
TRBV10-3,many,NA,TRBJ2-1,TGTGCCATCGGGGGGAGGTCCTACAATGAGCAGTTCTTC,CAIGGRSYNEQFF
TRBV4-1,once,TRBD2,TRBJ2-7,TGCGCCAGCGGCCGGAGCGGGGGTACCCACAATGAGCAGTACTTC,CASGRSGGTHNEQYF
TRBV29-1,many,TRBD1,TRBJ1-2,TGCAGCGTCGGCTCTCAGGGGGGTGGCTACACCTTC,CSVGSQGGGYTF
TRBV4-2,NA,NA,TRBJ2-1,TGTGCCAGCAGCCCCCTAGGGCGGAATGAGCAGTTCTTC,CASSPLGRNEQFF
TRBV29-1,NA,NA,TRBJ2-2,TGCAGCGGCATGGAGACCGGGGAGCTGTTTTTT,CSGMETGELFF
TRBV7-6,NA,NA,TRBJ1-4,TGTGCCAGCAGCTTAAATGTGGGTAATAATGAAAAGCTGTTTTTT,CASSLNVGNNEKLFF
TRBV7-9,NA,TRBD1,TRBJ1-1,TGTGCCAGCAGCTCCAGGGGGGGCGGCCCTGAAGCTTTCTTT,CASSSRGGGPEAFF
TRBV7-2,NA,NA,TRBJ2-7,TGTGCCAGCAGCAGGGACCTAACCTCGACCTACGAGCAGTACTTC,CASSRDLTSTYEQYF
TRBV3-1,NA,TRBD1,TRBJ1-6,TGTGCCAGCAGCCAAGGCGGGACAGAAATTTCACCCCTCCACTTT,CASSQGGTEISPLHF
TRBV20-1,few,NA,TRBJ1-1,TGCAGTGCTAGAGCACGGGTGAACACTGAAGCTTTCTTT,CSARARVNTEAFF
TRBV27,many,NA,TRBJ2-3,TGTGCCAGCAGTCCTATAGGGACACCTAGCACAGATACGCAGTATTTT,CASSPIGTPSTDTQYF
TRBV20-1,many,TRBD1,TRBJ2-5,TGCAGTGCTCGGACAGGGGCGCAAGAGACCCAGTACTTC,CSARTGAQETQYF
TRBV6-6,many,NA,TRBJ2-1,TGTGCCAGCAGTTATCAGTGGGAGGCCAATGAGCAGTTCTTC,CASSYQWEANEQFF
TRBV6-4,NA,NA,TRBJ2-3,TGTGCGAGCAAGCCAGGCCCCAACACAGATACGCAGTATTTT,CASKPGPNTDTQYF
TRBV3-1,NA,TRBD1,TRBJ2-1,TGTGCCAGCAGCCCACAGGGGACGCAGTTCTACAATGAGCAGTTCTTC,CASSPQGTQFYNEQFF
TRBV5-1,NA,TRBD2,TRBJ2-1,TGCGCCAGCAGCTTCGCGGGAGGGAACAATGAGCAGTTCTTC,CASSFAGGNNEQFF
TRBV3-1,few,TRBD2,TRBJ2-5,TGTGCCAGCAGCCATAGCGGGGGGTCCAAAGAGACCCAGTACTTC,CASSHSGGSKETQYF
TRBV20-1,NA,NA,TRBJ2-5,TGCAGTGCAGGTGGGGGGATCGAAGAGACCCAGTACTTC,CSAGGGIEETQYF
TRBV24-1,NA,TRBD1,TRBJ2-3,TGTGCCACCAGTCCGGGACAGAGCACAGATACGCAGTATTTT,CATSPGQSTDTQYF
TRBV4-1,few,NA,TRBJ1-1,TGCGCCAGCAGCCGTACTGAACTGGGCACTGAAGCTTTCTTT,CASSRTELGTEAFF
TRBV29-1,NA,NA,TRBJ2-7,TGCAGCGTTGAAGATCATGTCGGGGACTCGTACTTC,CSVEDHVGDSYF
TRBV27,NA,NA,TRBJ2-3,TGTGCCAGTAGTTTTGGGGGTGGAGATACGCGGTATTTT,CASSFGGGDTRYF
TRBV7-8,few,NA,TRBJ1-5,TGTGCCAGCAGCTTAGTGGAACGTACGGTCAATCAGCCCCAGCATTTT,CASSLVERTVNQPQHF
TRBV7-9,few,NA,TRBJ2-2,TGTGCCAGCAGCGCTACCTCTACCGGGGAGCTGTTTTTT,CASSATSTGELFF
TRBV5-1,NA,NA,TRBJ2-6,TGCGCCAGCAGCTTGACCCCCCGGGGCTCTGGGGCCAACGTCCTGACTTTC,CASSLTPRGSGANVLTF
TRBV27,many,NA,TRBJ2-7,TGTGCCAGCAGTTTATCGGGCCTAAAGGTGGGCCTCTACGAGCAGTACTTC,CASSLSGLKVGLYEQYF
TRBV28,NA,NA,TRBJ2-3,TGTGCCAGCAGTTTCCCTGGGGGTGTTGGTACGCAGTATTTT,CASSFPGGVGTQYF
TRBV20-1,NA,NA,TRBJ2-1,TGCAGTGTCGATGTTGGTGGGAGGAGGCTTTACAATGAGCAGTTCTTC,CSVDVGGRRLYNEQFF
TRBV5-1,NA,NA,TRBJ1-2,TGCGCCAGCAGCTTGGGATCCAAGGGATACAATGGCTACACCTTC,CASSLGSKGYNGYTF
TRBV20-1,NA,TRBD2,TRBJ2-2,TGCAGTGCTAGAGCCCCGCTGGGGGGGAGGAACACCGGGGAGCTGTTTTTT,CSARAPLGGRNTGELFF
TRBV6-2/TRBV6-3,NA,NA,TRBJ1-5,TGTGCCAGCAGTTACCAGGACAGAGGGTTCCAGCCCCAGCATTTT,CASSYQDRGFQPQHF
TRBV20-1,many,NA,TRBJ2-1,TGCAGTGCTAGAAATCCCCAATCGGGCACACAGGATGAGCAGTTCTTC,CSARNPQSGTQDEQFF
TRBV20-1,many,TRBD2,TRBJ2-7,TGCAGTGCCCCCGAGACTAGCGGGAGCGAGCAGTACTTC,CSAPETSGSEQYF
TRBV6-2/TRBV6-3,many,TRBD1,TRBJ2-4,TGTGCCAGCCAGGACAGGGGGAGAAACATTCAGTACTTC,CASQDRGRNIQYF
TRBV18,NA,NA,TRBJ2-3,TGTGCCAGCTCACCACCGGAGGGGGTCAGCACAGATACGCAGTATTTT,CASSPPEGVSTDTQYF
TRBV6-6,NA,NA,TRBJ1-1,TGTGCCAGCAGTTACGCCGGGCAGGACACTGAAGCTTTCTTT,CASSYAGQDTEAFF
TRBV3-1,many,NA,TRBJ2-5,TGTGCCAGCAGCCAGTTCCTCAGTACACAAGAGACCCAGTACTTC,CASSQFLSTQETQYF
TRBV11-1,many,NA,TRBJ2-1,TGTGCCAGCAGCTTAGGGTTCGTCGAGGTCAATGAGCAGTTCTTC,CASSLGFVEVNEQFF